This T cell receptor beta chain was sequenced in a study of technical replicates of blood from a handful of donors (dated by TCRdb to the late 2010s). Per the germline V gene (reference sequence), SGHAT is the CDR1 and FQDESV is the CDR2. V was cut back by 5 bases and J by 5 bases, leaving a gap of 12 bases between them. The CDR3 sequence holds 13 residues, the cysteine and phenylalanine included. Only CDR3 DNA remains: 39 bases, in frame from the first base. Details on this clone: Its specific antigen is unknown. Within one base of it there is no much larger clone, and no base qualities were kept.

Library construction relied on the immunoSEQ multiplex PCR assay. TCRdb holds this immuneACCESS table with in-frame rearrangements only. Some clones are missing; in checked studies, unresolved V genes explain under half, and the rest has no known cause. The sample contains under 95,000 clones, about 95% of them found a single time. The top ten clones comprise roughly 0.23% of the sample. The chain links TRBV11-1 with TRBJ1-1, with the D gene uncertain. Sequenced material: T cells isolated from PBMCs. The TCR comes from a human donor in good health. The nucleotide sequence reads as follows: TGTGCCAGCAGCCCCCCGCGGGATACTGAAGCTTTCTTT. The encoded protein is CASSPPRDTEAFF.